The 2 T cell receptor beta chains below all came from one sample that was sequenced in a study of early T cells in non-severe SARS-CoV-2 infection. A single record per CDR3 protein comes from TCRdb applying MiXCR to the 5' RACE reads. The sample carries roughly 45,000 distinct CDR3 sequences, roughly 4% recorded once. The sample taken for sequencing was whole blood. Every receptor here comes from an adult who was a healthcare worker with PCR-confirmed SARS-CoV-2 infection or an uninfected control (not recorded which).

This sequence joins TRBV12-3 or TRBV12-4 and TRBJ2-3, with 8 bases matching TRBD1. The ends lost 6 bases at V and 4 bases at J; junction bases unmatched: 12. This CDR3 comprises 16 residues. The CDR3 protein is CASRFGRRGPADTQYF. The DNA for the CDR3 is TGTGCCAGCAGATTTGGGCGCAGGGGGCCGGCAGATACGCAGTATTTT.

This clonotype was detected ten times or more. The gene calls are TRBV2 and TRBJ1-1, with a weak D call TRBD1 (5 bases). This CDR3 is 15 amino acids long. Germline CDR1 SNHLY, CDR2 FYNNEI. The ends were cut back, 3 bases at V and 5 bases at J, with 16 bases in the middle. This CDR3 is CASSDGRPRGTEAFF. The CDR3 coding sequence is TGTGCCAGCAGTGATGGACGGCCTAGGGGTACTGAAGCTTTCTTT. The whole variable domain, filled in from reference TRBV2 and TRBJ1-1, reads EPEVTQTPSHQVTQMGQEVILRCVPISNHLYFYWYRQILGQKVEFLVSFYNNEISEKSEIFDDQFSVERPDGSNFTLKIRSTKLEDSAMYFCASSDGRPRGTEAFFGQGTRLTVV.